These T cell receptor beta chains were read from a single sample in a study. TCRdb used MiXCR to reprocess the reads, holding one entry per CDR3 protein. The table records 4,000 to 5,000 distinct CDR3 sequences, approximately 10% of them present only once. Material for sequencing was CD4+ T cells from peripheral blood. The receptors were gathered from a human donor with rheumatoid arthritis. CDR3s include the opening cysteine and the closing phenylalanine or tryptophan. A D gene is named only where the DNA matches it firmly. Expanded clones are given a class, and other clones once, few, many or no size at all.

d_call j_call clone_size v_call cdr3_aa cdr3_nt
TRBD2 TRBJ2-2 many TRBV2 CASLREHTGELFF TGTGCCAGCCTGCGGGAGCACACCGGGGAGCTGTTTTTT
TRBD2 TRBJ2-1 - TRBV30 CAWTGLAGVNEQFF TGTGCCTGGACCGGACTAGCGGGAGTGAATGAGCAGTTCTTC
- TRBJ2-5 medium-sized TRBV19 CASSFQRETQYF TGTGCCAGTAGTTTCCAGCGGGAGACCCAGTACTTC
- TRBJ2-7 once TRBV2 CANTVGGLYEQYF TGTGCCAACACGGTGGGCGGACTCTACGAGCAGTACTTC
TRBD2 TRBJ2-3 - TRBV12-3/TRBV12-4 CASSKMGGPTDTQYF TGTGCCAGCAGCAAGATGGGAGGGCCGACAGATACGCAGTATTTT
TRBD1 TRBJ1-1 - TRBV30 CAWRGQGLNTEAFF TGTGCCTGGAGGGGACAGGGTTTGAACACTGAAGCTTTCTTT
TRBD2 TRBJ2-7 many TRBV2 CASSRLAGAYEQYF TGTGCCAGCAGCCGACTAGCGGGAGCCTACGAGCAGTACTTC
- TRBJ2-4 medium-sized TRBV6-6 CASHAQGGPAKNIQYF TGTGCCAGCCATGCACAAGGGGGGCCGGCCAAAAACATTCAGTACTTC
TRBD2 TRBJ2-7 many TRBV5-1 CASGPRESYEQYF TGCGCCAGCGGTCCGCGGGAGTCGTACGAGCAGTACTTC
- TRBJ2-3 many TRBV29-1 CSVGDGGADTQYF TGCAGCGTTGGGGACGGAGGCGCAGATACGCAGTATTTT
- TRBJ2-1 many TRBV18 CASSLRTLQNSYNEQFF TGTGCCAGCTCACTCAGGACTCTTCAGAATTCCTACAATGAGCAGTTCTTC
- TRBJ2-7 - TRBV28 CASSFGGTVTYEQYF TGTGCCAGCAGTTTTGGGGGGACAGTGACCTACGAGCAGTACTTC
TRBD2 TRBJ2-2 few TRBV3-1 CASSQGLAGGPTGELFF TGTGCCAGCAGCCAAGGACTAGCGGGAGGCCCCACCGGGGAGCTGTTTTTT
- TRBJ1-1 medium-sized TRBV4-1 CASSQTSTTEAFF TGCGCCAGCAGCCAAACGTCCACCACTGAAGCTTTCTTT
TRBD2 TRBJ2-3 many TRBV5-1 CASSLTTSGITDTQYF TGCGCCAGCAGCTTGACGACTAGCGGAATCACAGATACGCAGTATTTT
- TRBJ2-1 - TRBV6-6 CASIPPGASWNEQFF TGTGCCAGCATCCCCCCAGGGGCTAGTTGGAATGAGCAGTTCTTC
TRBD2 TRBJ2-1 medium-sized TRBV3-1 CASSQVPGLVTNEQFF TGTGCCAGCAGCCAAGTACCGGGACTAGTTACGAATGAGCAGTTCTTC
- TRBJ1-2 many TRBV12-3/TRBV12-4 CASSGPGERYGYTF TGTGCCAGCAGCGGCCCGGGGGAGCGCTATGGCTACACCTTC
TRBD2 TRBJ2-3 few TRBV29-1 CSVEGHRAGERDTQYF TGCAGCGTTGAAGGGCATCGAGCGGGAGAGAGAGATACGCAGTATTTT
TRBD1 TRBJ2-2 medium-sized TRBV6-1 CATDRDGYAGELFF TGTGCCACGGACAGGGACGGTTATGCCGGGGAGCTGTTTTTT
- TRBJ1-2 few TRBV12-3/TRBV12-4 CASRTTGRWNGYTF TGTGCCAGCAGGACGACAGGTCGATGGAATGGCTACACCTTC
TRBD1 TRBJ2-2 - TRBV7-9 CASSARGLNTGELFF TGTGCCAGCAGCGCCAGGGGGCTGAACACCGGGGAGCTGTTTTTT
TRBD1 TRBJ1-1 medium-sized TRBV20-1 CSASGPQGAAFF TGCAGTGCCAGCGGGCCACAGGGGGCTGCTTTCTTT
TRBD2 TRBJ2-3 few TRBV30 CAWSVRWEGPQDTQYF TGTGCCTGGAGTGTACGGTGGGAGGGCCCGCAAGATACGCAGTATTTT
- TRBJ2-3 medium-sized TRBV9 CASSSTTGSDTQYF TGTGCCAGCAGCTCAACCACAGGATCAGATACGCAGTATTTT
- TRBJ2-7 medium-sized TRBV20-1 CTPRAAEQYF TGCACCCCCCGAGCGGCCGAGCAGTACTTC
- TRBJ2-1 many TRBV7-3 CASSLNPAQLGEQFF TGTGCCAGCAGCTTAAACCCGGCCCAGCTGGGTGAGCAGTTCTTC
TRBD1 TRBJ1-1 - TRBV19 CASKTTGGTEAFF TGTGCCAGTAAGACAACAGGGGGCACTGAAGCTTTCTTT
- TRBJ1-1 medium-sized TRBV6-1 CASSGSRVLNTEAFF TGTGCCAGCAGTGGGTCTAGGGTACTGAACACTGAAGCTTTCTTT
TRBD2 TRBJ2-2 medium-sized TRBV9 CASSVDPGGPSGELFF TGTGCCAGCAGCGTAGATCCGGGAGGGCCTTCCGGGGAGCTGTTTTTT
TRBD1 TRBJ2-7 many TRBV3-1 CASRAQGAGEQYF TGTGCCAGCAGAGCTCAGGGGGCCGGCGAGCAGTACTTC
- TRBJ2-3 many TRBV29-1 CSDRESNSPTDTQYF TGCAGCGACAGGGAGAGCAATTCCCCTACAGATACGCAGTATTTT
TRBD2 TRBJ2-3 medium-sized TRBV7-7 CASSSGTSGTDTQYF TGTGCTAGCAGCTCCGGGACTAGCGGCACAGATACGCAGTATTTT
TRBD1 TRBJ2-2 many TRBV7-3 CASSRDRESAGELFF TGTGCCAGCAGCCGTGACAGGGAGTCGGCCGGGGAGCTGTTTTTT
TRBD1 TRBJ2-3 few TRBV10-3 CAISLQGASTDTQYF TGTGCCATCAGCCTACAGGGGGCTAGCACAGATACGCAGTATTTT
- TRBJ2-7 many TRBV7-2 CASSPQYEQYF TGTGCCAGCAGCCCACAATACGAGCAGTACTTC
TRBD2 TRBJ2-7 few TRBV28 CASSFTGLAGDEQYF TGTGCCAGCAGTTTTACGGGACTAGCGGGCGACGAGCAGTACTTC
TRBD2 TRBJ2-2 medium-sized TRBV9 CASSVPGLVGTGELFF TGTGCCAGCAGCGTACCTGGACTAGTCGGCACCGGGGAGCTGTTTTTT
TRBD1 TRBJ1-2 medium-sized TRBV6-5 CASSYGTVFNYGYTF TGTGCCAGCAGTTACGGGACAGTTTTTAACTATGGCTACACCTTC
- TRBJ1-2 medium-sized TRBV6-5 CASSYEGGYTF TGTGCCAGCAGTTACGAGGGCGGCTACACCTTC
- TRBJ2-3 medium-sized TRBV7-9 CASSLAGGADTQYF TGTGCCAGCAGCTTAGCCGGAGGGGCAGATACGCAGTATTTT
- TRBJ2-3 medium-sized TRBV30 CAWSVLAGGGTQYF TGTGCCTGGAGTGTCTTGGCTGGTGGGGGTACGCAGTATTTT
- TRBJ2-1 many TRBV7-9 CASSPSGRTVYNEQFF TGTGCCAGCAGCCCCTCGGGGCGGACAGTCTACAATGAGCAGTTCTTC
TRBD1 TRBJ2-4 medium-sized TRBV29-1 CSVGTGTGLNIQYF TGCAGCGTGGGCACCGGGACAGGTCTCAACATTCAGTACTTC
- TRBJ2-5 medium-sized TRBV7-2 CASSLLGGGSRETQYF TGTGCCAGCAGCTTATTAGGGGGAGGATCCAGAGAGACCCAGTACTTC
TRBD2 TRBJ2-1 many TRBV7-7 CASSPRGLAGVNNEQFF TGTGCTAGCAGCCCTCGAGGCCTAGCGGGAGTAAACAATGAGCAGTTCTTC